This T cell receptor (beta chain) was retrieved from a study of blood T cell repertoires in COVID-19. Study background: From T cells, B-cell-depleted T cells, or PBMCs came the material, which was cDNA or gDNA.

A word on this clone: This CDR3 is also generated by other DNA sequences in the sample.

This CDR3 is 14 amino acids long. Trimming cost V 2 bases and J 2 bases; bases outside gene matches: 4. CDR1 and CDR2 from the germline V gene are SGDLS and YYNGEE. The table came from immunoSEQ multiplex PCR; TCRdb's copy has only in-frame clones and leaves some out. The profile shows about 90,000 clones, around 81% of them singletons. Sequenced material: peripheral blood. The sequence was collected from a woman between 65 and 79 years old with active or convalescent COVID-19. J is TRBJ2-7 and V is TRBV9; 7 nucleotides agree with TRBD1. The CDR3 DNA reads as TGTGCCAGCAGCGTGGGGCAGGGGGCCTACGAGCAGTACTTC. Protein sequence: CASSVGQGAYEQYF.